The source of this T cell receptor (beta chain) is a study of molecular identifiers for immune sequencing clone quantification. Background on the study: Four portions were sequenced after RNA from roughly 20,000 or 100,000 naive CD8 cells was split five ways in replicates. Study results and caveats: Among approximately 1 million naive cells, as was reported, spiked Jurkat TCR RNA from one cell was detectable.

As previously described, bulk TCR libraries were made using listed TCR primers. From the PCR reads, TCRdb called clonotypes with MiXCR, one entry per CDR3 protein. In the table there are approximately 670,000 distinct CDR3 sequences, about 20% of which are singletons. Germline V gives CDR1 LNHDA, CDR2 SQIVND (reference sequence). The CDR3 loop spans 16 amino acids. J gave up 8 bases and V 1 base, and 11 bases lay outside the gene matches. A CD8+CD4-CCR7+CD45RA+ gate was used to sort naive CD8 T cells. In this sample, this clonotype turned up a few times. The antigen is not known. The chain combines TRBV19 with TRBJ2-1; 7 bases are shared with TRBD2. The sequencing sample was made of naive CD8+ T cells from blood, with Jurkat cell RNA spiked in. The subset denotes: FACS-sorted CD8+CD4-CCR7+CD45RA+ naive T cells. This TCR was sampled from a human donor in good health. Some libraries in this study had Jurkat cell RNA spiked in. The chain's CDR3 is CASSIGTRALGDEQFF. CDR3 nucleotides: TGTGCCAGTAGTATAGGGACTAGGGCCTTAGGCGATGAGCAGTTCTTC.